This is a list of T cell receptor beta chains from one sample in a study of T cells in Graves' hyperthyroidism and ophthalmopathy. MiXCR, run by TCRdb on the multiplex PCR reads, gives a single entry per CDR3 protein. This sample has some 150,000 distinct CDR3 sequences, with 22% found just once. The sequenced sample consisted of blood. Receptor source: a woman aged 50 to 60 with Graves' hyperthyroidism that later progressed to Graves' ophthalmopathy. The CDR3 runs from the conserved cysteine through the conserved F or W. Fields, in order: CDR3 protein, CDR3 DNA, V gene, clone size, D gene, J gene. A D gene is named only where the DNA matches it firmly. A clone size is listed for some rows: how often the clone was seen (once, few, many), or a class if it is expanded.

CDR3 protein: CAWRMGGRETQYF; CDR3 DNA: TGTGCCTGGAGAATGGGGGGCAGAGAGACCCAGTACTTC; V gene: TRBV30; clone size: -; D gene: -; J gene: TRBJ2-5
CDR3 protein: CASSQQAYATNEKLFF; CDR3 DNA: TGTGCCAGCAGCCAACAAGCCTATGCAACTAATGAAAAACTGTTTTTT; V gene: TRBV4-2; clone size: many; D gene: -; J gene: TRBJ1-4
CDR3 protein: CSVRGNTEAFF; CDR3 DNA: TGCAGCGTTAGAGGAAACACTGAAGCTTTCTTT; V gene: TRBV29-1; clone size: many; D gene: -; J gene: TRBJ1-1
CDR3 protein: CASSEGRGIAAFF; CDR3 DNA: TGTGCCAGCAGTGAGGGCAGGGGAATCGCAGCTTTCTTT; V gene: TRBV2; clone size: many; D gene: -; J gene: TRBJ1-1
CDR3 protein: CASSRAGSGNTIYF; CDR3 DNA: TGTGCCAGCAGCCGGGCCGGCTCTGGAAACACCATATATTTT; V gene: TRBV3-1; clone size: few; D gene: -; J gene: TRBJ1-3
CDR3 protein: CASSLASGRTDTQYF; CDR3 DNA: TGTGCCAGCAGCTTAGCGAGCGGGAGAACAGATACGCAGTATTTT; V gene: TRBV7-2; clone size: many; D gene: TRBD2; J gene: TRBJ2-3
CDR3 protein: CASSLMSGSSTDTQYF; CDR3 DNA: TGTGCCAGCAGCTTAATGAGCGGTTCAAGCACAGATACGCAGTATTTT; V gene: TRBV7-8; clone size: many; D gene: -; J gene: TRBJ2-3
CDR3 protein: CASSLRQDTEAFF; CDR3 DNA: TGCGCCAGCAGCCTTCGACAGGACACTGAAGCTTTCTTT; V gene: TRBV5-1; clone size: many; D gene: -; J gene: TRBJ1-1
CDR3 protein: CSAEVRGETQYF; CDR3 DNA: TGCAGTGCAGAAGTGCGTGGAGAGACCCAGTACTTC; V gene: TRBV20-1; clone size: many; D gene: -; J gene: TRBJ2-5
CDR3 protein: CSASTPSTDYTEAFF; CDR3 DNA: TGCAGTGCTAGTACACCTTCGACAGACTACACTGAAGCTTTCTTT; V gene: TRBV20-1; clone size: -; D gene: -; J gene: TRBJ1-1
CDR3 protein: CASSKTTGLATHEQYF; CDR3 DNA: TGTGCCAGCAGCAAAACCACGGGACTAGCCACTCACGAGCAGTACTTC; V gene: TRBV3-1; clone size: many; D gene: TRBD2; J gene: TRBJ2-7
CDR3 protein: CASIGGQGTEAFF; CDR3 DNA: TGTGCCAGCATCGGGGGCCAAGGCACTGAAGCTTTCTTT; V gene: TRBV28; clone size: -; D gene: -; J gene: TRBJ1-1
CDR3 protein: CAIAISAGNTEAFF; CDR3 DNA: TGTGCCATCGCCATTTCGGCCGGGAACACTGAAGCTTTCTTT; V gene: TRBV10-3; clone size: many; D gene: -; J gene: TRBJ1-1
CDR3 protein: CASSRSNQGALLYGYTF; CDR3 DNA: TGTGCCAGCAGCCGGAGCAATCAGGGAGCCCTCCTCTATGGCTACACCTTC; V gene: TRBV6-1; clone size: many; D gene: -; J gene: TRBJ1-2
CDR3 protein: CASSGVTEAFF; CDR3 DNA: TGTGCCAGCAGTGGGGTAACTGAAGCTTTCTTT; V gene: TRBV6-1; clone size: many; D gene: -; J gene: TRBJ1-1
CDR3 protein: CASQDRTYNEQFF; CDR3 DNA: TGTGCCAGCCAGGACAGGACCTACAATGAGCAGTTCTTC; V gene: TRBV6-2/TRBV6-3; clone size: many; D gene: TRBD1; J gene: TRBJ2-1
CDR3 protein: CSVGVALNTEAFF; CDR3 DNA: TGCAGCGTTGGAGTGGCCCTGAACACTGAAGCTTTCTTT; V gene: TRBV29-1; clone size: many; D gene: -; J gene: TRBJ1-1
CDR3 protein: CASSLGQGATDTQYF; CDR3 DNA: TGCGCCAGCAGCCTGGGACAGGGCGCCACAGATACGCAGTATTTT; V gene: TRBV5-1; clone size: -; D gene: TRBD1; J gene: TRBJ2-3
CDR3 protein: CASSLDFPYEQYF; CDR3 DNA: TGTGCCAGCAGTTTAGACTTCCCCTACGAGCAGTACTTC; V gene: TRBV12-3/TRBV12-4; clone size: few; D gene: -; J gene: TRBJ2-7
CDR3 protein: CATSRDTGTATSHQETQYF; CDR3 DNA: TGTGCCACCAGCAGAGATACCGGGACTGCCACCAGTCATCAAGAGACCCAGTACTTC; V gene: TRBV15; clone size: many; D gene: -; J gene: TRBJ2-5
CDR3 protein: CTSSLGQLNTEAFF; CDR3 DNA: TGTACCAGCAGCTTAGGTCAGCTGAACACTGAAGCTTTCTTT; V gene: TRBV7-8; clone size: few; D gene: -; J gene: TRBJ1-1
CDR3 protein: CASSLGQGGGETQYF; CDR3 DNA: TGTGCCAGCAGCTTAGGACAGGGGGGGGGGGAGACCCAGTACTTC; V gene: TRBV7-8; clone size: -; D gene: TRBD1; J gene: TRBJ2-5
CDR3 protein: CASSPDRMETQYF; CDR3 DNA: TGTGCCAGCAGCCCGGACAGGATGGAGACCCAGTACTTC; V gene: TRBV7-3; clone size: few; D gene: TRBD1; J gene: TRBJ2-5
CDR3 protein: CASSSTLGQGGNIEAFF; CDR3 DNA: TGTGCCAGCAGTTCCACCTTAGGACAGGGGGGGAACATTGAAGCTTTCTTT; V gene: TRBV28; clone size: once; D gene: TRBD1; J gene: TRBJ1-1
CDR3 protein: CSARDVWRSFYNEQFF; CDR3 DNA: TGCAGTGCTAGAGATGTCTGGCGGTCTTTCTACAATGAGCAGTTCTTC; V gene: TRBV20-1; clone size: many; D gene: -; J gene: TRBJ2-1
CDR3 protein: CASSLARDRSPLHF; CDR3 DNA: TGTGCCAGCAGCTTAGCGAGGGACCGATCACCCCTCCACTTT; V gene: TRBV11-2; clone size: few; D gene: -; J gene: TRBJ1-6
CDR3 protein: CSVPTGDAYNEQFF; CDR3 DNA: TGCAGTGTCCCGACAGGGGACGCCTACAATGAGCAGTTCTTC; V gene: TRBV20-1; clone size: -; D gene: TRBD1; J gene: TRBJ2-1
CDR3 protein: CASAPGDRGNEQFF; CDR3 DNA: TGTGCCAGCGCTCCCGGTGACAGGGGAAATGAGCAGTTCTTC; V gene: TRBV6-1; clone size: few; D gene: TRBD1; J gene: TRBJ2-1
CDR3 protein: CASTTPRTSGRHNEQFF; CDR3 DNA: TGTGCCAGCACCACACCCCGGACTAGCGGGAGACACAATGAGCAGTTCTTC; V gene: TRBV3-1; clone size: -; D gene: TRBD2; J gene: TRBJ2-1
CDR3 protein: CASSISGLAGPRGNEQFF; CDR3 DNA: TGTGCCAGTAGTATATCGGGACTAGCGGGACCCCGGGGTAATGAGCAGTTCTTC; V gene: TRBV19; clone size: -; D gene: TRBD2; J gene: TRBJ2-1
CDR3 protein: CASSKGTGGGDEQFF; CDR3 DNA: TGTGCCAGCAGCAAAGGGACAGGGGGCGGGGATGAGCAGTTCTTC; V gene: TRBV7-9; clone size: many; D gene: TRBD1; J gene: TRBJ2-1
CDR3 protein: CASSLDGTSVDTQYF; CDR3 DNA: TGCGCCAGCAGCTTGGACGGGACTAGCGTAGATACGCAGTATTTT; V gene: TRBV5-1; clone size: -; D gene: TRBD2; J gene: TRBJ2-3
CDR3 protein: CASSLQGALSEQFF; CDR3 DNA: TGTGCCAGCAGTTTACAGGGGGCCCTCAGTGAGCAGTTCTTC; V gene: TRBV28; clone size: few; D gene: TRBD1; J gene: TRBJ2-1
CDR3 protein: CASSLTSGPSRETQYF; CDR3 DNA: TGCGCCAGCAGCTTGACTAGCGGACCCTCTCGGGAGACCCAGTACTTC; V gene: TRBV5-1; clone size: many; D gene: TRBD2; J gene: TRBJ2-5
CDR3 protein: CAWRHGLTEAFF; CDR3 DNA: TGTGCCTGGAGACACGGGTTAACTGAAGCTTTCTTT; V gene: TRBV30; clone size: many; D gene: -; J gene: TRBJ1-1
CDR3 protein: CASSGGQGTDTQYF; CDR3 DNA: TGTGCCAGCAGCGGCGGACAGGGAACAGATACGCAGTATTTT; V gene: TRBV3-1; clone size: many; D gene: TRBD1; J gene: TRBJ2-3
CDR3 protein: CASSQTGDTEAFF; CDR3 DNA: TGTGCCAGCTCCCAGACAGGCGACACTGAAGCTTTCTTT; V gene: TRBV6-4; clone size: many; D gene: -; J gene: TRBJ1-1
CDR3 protein: CASSLASSGSSEQYF; CDR3 DNA: TGTGCCAGCAGTTTGGCATCGTCCGGGAGTAGCGAGCAGTACTTC; V gene: TRBV28; clone size: many; D gene: -; J gene: TRBJ2-7
CDR3 protein: CSASGGRGVYEQYF; CDR3 DNA: TGCAGTGCTAGTGGCGGGAGGGGGGTCTACGAGCAGTACTTC; V gene: TRBV20-1; clone size: many; D gene: TRBD2; J gene: TRBJ2-7
CDR3 protein: CASSQAGGVNYGYTF; CDR3 DNA: TGTGCCAGCAGCCAAGCAGGGGGAGTCAACTATGGCTACACCTTC; V gene: TRBV3-1; clone size: many; D gene: TRBD1; J gene: TRBJ1-2
CDR3 protein: CASARTSGSPTEYF; CDR3 DNA: TGTGCCAGTGCGAGGACTAGCGGGAGTCCCACGGAGTACTTC; V gene: TRBV6-1; clone size: many; D gene: TRBD2; J gene: TRBJ2-7
CDR3 protein: CASSETGRYEQYF; CDR3 DNA: TGTGCCAGCAGTGAAACAGGTCGCTACGAGCAGTACTTC; V gene: TRBV25-1; clone size: -; D gene: -; J gene: TRBJ2-7
CDR3 protein: CASSPRYTGELFF; CDR3 DNA: TGTGCCAGCAGCCCCCGTTACACCGGGGAGCTGTTTTTT; V gene: TRBV3-1; clone size: many; D gene: -; J gene: TRBJ2-2
CDR3 protein: CASSLYGQGKGAFF; CDR3 DNA: TGTGCCAGCAGTTTATACGGACAGGGGAAAGGAGCTTTCTTT; V gene: TRBV27; clone size: few; D gene: TRBD1; J gene: TRBJ1-1
CDR3 protein: CASSQDSPVGTQYF; CDR3 DNA: TGTGCCAGCAGCCAAGATTCCCCGGTGGGGACCCAGTACTTC; V gene: TRBV14; clone size: -; D gene: -; J gene: TRBJ2-5
CDR3 protein: CASSRGTRTDTQYF; CDR3 DNA: TGTGCCAGCAGTCGGGGGACTCGCACAGATACGCAGTATTTT; V gene: TRBV2; clone size: few; D gene: -; J gene: TRBJ2-3
CDR3 protein: CASSPRSGGEQFF; CDR3 DNA: TGTGCCAGCAGCCCACGCTCCGGGGGTGAGCAGTTCTTC; V gene: TRBV7-2; clone size: many; D gene: -; J gene: TRBJ2-1
CDR3 protein: CASSPTPTYGYTF; CDR3 DNA: TGTGCCAGCAGTCCCACACCTACGTATGGCTACACCTTC; V gene: TRBV28; clone size: few; D gene: -; J gene: TRBJ1-2
CDR3 protein: CASSLEAGGQEFF; CDR3 DNA: TGCGCCAGCAGCTTGGAGGCAGGGGGGCAGGAGTTCTTC; V gene: TRBV5-1; clone size: -; D gene: -; J gene: TRBJ2-1
CDR3 protein: CASSLGLADPRETQYF; CDR3 DNA: TGTGCCAGCAGCTTAGGACTAGCGGACCCCCGGGAGACCCAGTACTTC; V gene: TRBV3-1; clone size: few; D gene: TRBD2; J gene: TRBJ2-5
CDR3 protein: CASSEGIGNSPLHF; CDR3 DNA: TGTGCCAGCTCAGAGGGGATTGGTAATTCACCCCTCCACTTT; V gene: TRBV18; clone size: few; D gene: -; J gene: TRBJ1-6
CDR3 protein: CASSIAAGTLYEQYF; CDR3 DNA: TGTGCCAGTAGTATAGCGGCGGGGACCCTCTACGAGCAGTACTTC; V gene: TRBV19; clone size: -; D gene: -; J gene: TRBJ2-7
CDR3 protein: CSARDLDLPPYRETQYF; CDR3 DNA: TGCAGTGCTAGAGATCTGGATTTGCCCCCTTATCGGGAGACCCAGTACTTC; V gene: TRBV20-1; clone size: many; D gene: -; J gene: TRBJ2-5
CDR3 protein: CASSGQGLNTGELFF; CDR3 DNA: TGTGCCAGCAGTGGACAGGGGCTAAACACCGGGGAGCTGTTTTTT; V gene: TRBV2; clone size: few; D gene: TRBD1; J gene: TRBJ2-2
CDR3 protein: CASSAVLGGEQFF; CDR3 DNA: TGCGCCAGCAGCGCCGTACTAGGTGGTGAGCAGTTCTTC; V gene: TRBV5-1; clone size: few; D gene: -; J gene: TRBJ2-1
CDR3 protein: CASSEATGEGTEAFF; CDR3 DNA: TGCGCCAGCAGCGAGGCGACAGGGGAGGGCACTGAAGCTTTCTTT; V gene: TRBV5-1; clone size: many; D gene: TRBD1; J gene: TRBJ1-1
CDR3 protein: CASSIETGVKAQHF; CDR3 DNA: TGTGCCAGTAGTATTGAGACAGGGGTTAAGGCCCAGCATTTT; V gene: TRBV19; clone size: few; D gene: TRBD1; J gene: TRBJ1-5
CDR3 protein: CASSSRVAASSYNEQFF; CDR3 DNA: TGTGCCAGCAGCTCCCGAGTAGCGGCTAGCTCCTACAATGAGCAGTTCTTC; V gene: TRBV9; clone size: once; D gene: -; J gene: TRBJ2-1
CDR3 protein: CASSLVRGPYEQYF; CDR3 DNA: TGTGCCAGCAGCTTAGTTCGGGGACCCTACGAGCAGTACTTC; V gene: TRBV11-2; clone size: many; D gene: -; J gene: TRBJ2-7